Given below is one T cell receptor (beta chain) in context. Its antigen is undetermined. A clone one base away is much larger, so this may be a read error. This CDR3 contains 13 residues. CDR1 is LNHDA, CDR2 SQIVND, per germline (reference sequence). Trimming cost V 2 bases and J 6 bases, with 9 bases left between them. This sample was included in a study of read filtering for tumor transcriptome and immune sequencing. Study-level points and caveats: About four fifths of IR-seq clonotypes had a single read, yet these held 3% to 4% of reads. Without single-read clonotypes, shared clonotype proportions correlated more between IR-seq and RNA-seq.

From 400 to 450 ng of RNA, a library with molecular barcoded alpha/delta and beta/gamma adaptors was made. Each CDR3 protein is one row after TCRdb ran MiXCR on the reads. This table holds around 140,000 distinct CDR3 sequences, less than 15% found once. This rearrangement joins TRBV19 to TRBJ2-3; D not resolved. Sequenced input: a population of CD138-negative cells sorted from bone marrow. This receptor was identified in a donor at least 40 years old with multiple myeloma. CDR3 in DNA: TGTGCCAGTAGTATAACGACCTGGGATACGCAGTATTTT. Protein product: CASSITTWDTQYF.